The text below deals with one TCR beta chain. Authors' processing steps: Counts of nucleated cells, estimated from reference gene primer amplification, were obtained. Produced via immunoSEQ multiplex PCR; TCRdb's table is partial and in-frame only. V and J calls and clone size are those listed in that table; D and trimming were worked out from the DNA. The data contain 330,000 or so clones, 70% to 90% of them singletons. This record belongs to a study of blood T cell repertoires in COVID-19. The overall study: Researchers got acute and convalescent COVID-19 samples from the United States, Italy and Spain. The analysed material was cDNA or gDNA that came from T cells, B-cell-depleted T cells, or PBMCs.

The germline V gene encodes CDR1 SGHAT and CDR2 FQNNGV. The CDR3 is 12 amino acids. The ends lost 5 bases at V and 8 bases at J; junction bases unmatched: 3. This chain uses TRBV11-2 with TRBJ1-2; TRBD1 matches 9 bases. Material: PBMCs or T cells enriched from blood (not recorded which). The sequence came from a man aged 35 to 55 in a cohort exposed to, infected with or recovered from COVID-19 (not recorded which). CDR3 bases: TGTGCCAGCAGCAGGACAGGGGAGGGCTACACCTTC. Its protein is CASSRTGEGYTF.